Sequencing of this T cell receptor (beta chain) was carried out in a study of blood T cell repertoires in COVID-19. The CDR3 runs to 15 residues. Trimming removed 3 bases from V and 2 bases from J, with 14 bases in between. Per the germline V gene, CDR1 is MGHDK and CDR2 is SYGVNS. The assay was immunoSEQ multiplex PCR, and TCRdb's table has in-frame clones only and misses some. The sample consists of around 90,000 clones, 80% of them appearing once. Sequenced: peripheral blood. The origin of this receptor is a human donor in a cohort sampled during active COVID-19. The chain uses TRBV25-1 and TRBJ2-7, with D tentatively TRBD1 (5 bases). The CDR3 nucleotides are TGTGCCAGCAGTGAGGTAGGCAGGGCCACCTACGAGCAGTACTTC. Translated, it gives CASSEVGRATYEQYF.